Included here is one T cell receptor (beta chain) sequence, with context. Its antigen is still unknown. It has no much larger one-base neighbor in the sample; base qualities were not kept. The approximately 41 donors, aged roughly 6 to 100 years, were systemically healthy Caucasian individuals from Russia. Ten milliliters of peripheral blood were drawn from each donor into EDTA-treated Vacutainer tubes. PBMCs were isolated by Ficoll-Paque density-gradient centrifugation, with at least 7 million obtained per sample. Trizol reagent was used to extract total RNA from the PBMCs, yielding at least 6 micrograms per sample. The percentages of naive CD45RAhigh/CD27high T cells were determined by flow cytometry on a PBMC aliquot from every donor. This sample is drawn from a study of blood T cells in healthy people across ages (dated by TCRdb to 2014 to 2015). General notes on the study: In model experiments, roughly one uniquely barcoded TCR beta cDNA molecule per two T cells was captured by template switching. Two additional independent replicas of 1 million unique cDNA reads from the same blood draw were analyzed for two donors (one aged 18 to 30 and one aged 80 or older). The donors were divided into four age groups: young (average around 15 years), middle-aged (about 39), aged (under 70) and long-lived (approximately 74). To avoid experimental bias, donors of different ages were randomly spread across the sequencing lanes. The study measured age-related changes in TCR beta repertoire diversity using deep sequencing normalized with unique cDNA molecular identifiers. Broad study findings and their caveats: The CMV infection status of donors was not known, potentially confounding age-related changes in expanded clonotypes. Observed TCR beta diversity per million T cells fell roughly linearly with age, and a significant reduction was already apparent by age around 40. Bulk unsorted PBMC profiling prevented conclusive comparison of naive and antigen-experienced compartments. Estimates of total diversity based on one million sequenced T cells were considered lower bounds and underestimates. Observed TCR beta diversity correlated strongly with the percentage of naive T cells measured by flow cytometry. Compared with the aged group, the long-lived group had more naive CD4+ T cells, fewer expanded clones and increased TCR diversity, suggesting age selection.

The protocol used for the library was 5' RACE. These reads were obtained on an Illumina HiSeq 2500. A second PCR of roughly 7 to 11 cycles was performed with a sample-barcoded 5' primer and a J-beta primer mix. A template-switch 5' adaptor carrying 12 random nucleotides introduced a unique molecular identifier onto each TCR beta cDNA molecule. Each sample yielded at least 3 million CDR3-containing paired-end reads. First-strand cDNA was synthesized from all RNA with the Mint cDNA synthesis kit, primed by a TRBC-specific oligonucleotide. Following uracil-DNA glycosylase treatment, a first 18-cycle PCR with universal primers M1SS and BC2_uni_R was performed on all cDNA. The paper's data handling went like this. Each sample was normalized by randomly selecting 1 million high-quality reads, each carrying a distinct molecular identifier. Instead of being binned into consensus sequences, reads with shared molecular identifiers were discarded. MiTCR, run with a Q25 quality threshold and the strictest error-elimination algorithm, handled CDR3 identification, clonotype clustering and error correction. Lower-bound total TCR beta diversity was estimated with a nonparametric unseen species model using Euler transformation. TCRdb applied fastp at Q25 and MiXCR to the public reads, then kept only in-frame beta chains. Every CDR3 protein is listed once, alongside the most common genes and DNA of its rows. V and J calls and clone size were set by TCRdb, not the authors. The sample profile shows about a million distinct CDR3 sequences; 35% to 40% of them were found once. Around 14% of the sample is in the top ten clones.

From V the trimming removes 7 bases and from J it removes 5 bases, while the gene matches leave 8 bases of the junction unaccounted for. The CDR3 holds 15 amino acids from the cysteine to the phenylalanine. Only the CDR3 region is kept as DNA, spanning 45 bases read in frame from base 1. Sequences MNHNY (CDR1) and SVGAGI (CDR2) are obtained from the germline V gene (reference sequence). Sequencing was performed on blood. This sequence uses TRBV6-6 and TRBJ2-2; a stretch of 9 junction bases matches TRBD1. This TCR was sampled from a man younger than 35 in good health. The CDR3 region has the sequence CASNPIQGATGELFF. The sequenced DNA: TGTGCCAGCAACCCAATACAGGGGGCTACCGGGGAGCTGTTTTTT.